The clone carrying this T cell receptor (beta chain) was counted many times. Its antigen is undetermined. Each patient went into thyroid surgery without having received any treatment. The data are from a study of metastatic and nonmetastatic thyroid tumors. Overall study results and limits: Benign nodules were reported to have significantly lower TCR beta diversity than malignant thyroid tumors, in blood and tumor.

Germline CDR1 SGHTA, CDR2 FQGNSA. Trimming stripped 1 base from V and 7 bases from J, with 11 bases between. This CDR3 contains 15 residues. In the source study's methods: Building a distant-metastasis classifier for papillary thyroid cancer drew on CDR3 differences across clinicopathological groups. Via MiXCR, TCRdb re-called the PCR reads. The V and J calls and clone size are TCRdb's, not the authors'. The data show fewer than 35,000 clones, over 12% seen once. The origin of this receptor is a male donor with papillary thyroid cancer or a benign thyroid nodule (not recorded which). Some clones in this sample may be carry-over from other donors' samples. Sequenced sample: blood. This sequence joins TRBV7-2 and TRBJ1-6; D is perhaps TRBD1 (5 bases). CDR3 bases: TGTGCCAGCAGCTTAGTTCGGGGCACAAATTCACCCCTCCACTTT. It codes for CASSLVRGTNSPLHF.